This TCR beta chain was profiled in a study of identifying expanded T cells in peripheral blood. TCRdb's table, derived via immunoSEQ multiplex PCR, lists solely in-frame clones and lacks some. The sample includes approximately 100,000 clones, about 87% of them seen just once. For this clone: Its antigen is as yet unknown.

No infections or other immune events were documented during collection. Points from the study as a whole: Over around two and four weeks, about 16 and 20 clones changed, versus more than 1 between replicates. Variance in clone template counts between approximately two-week samples significantly increased with total template count across all healthy donors.

The germline CDR1 and CDR2 sequences are ENHRY and SYGVKD. J lost 4 bases, V lost 6 bases, and 8 bases had no gene match. The CDR3 runs to 15 residues. This clonotype was sampled from a person between 18 and 70 years old in good health. Specimen: blood. The gene calls are TRBV10-3 and TRBJ1-5; 8 bases fit TRBD1. DNA for the CDR3: TGTGCCATCAGGGATACAGGGGGTGAGAATCAGCCCCAGCATTTT. It specifies CAIRDTGGENQPQHF.